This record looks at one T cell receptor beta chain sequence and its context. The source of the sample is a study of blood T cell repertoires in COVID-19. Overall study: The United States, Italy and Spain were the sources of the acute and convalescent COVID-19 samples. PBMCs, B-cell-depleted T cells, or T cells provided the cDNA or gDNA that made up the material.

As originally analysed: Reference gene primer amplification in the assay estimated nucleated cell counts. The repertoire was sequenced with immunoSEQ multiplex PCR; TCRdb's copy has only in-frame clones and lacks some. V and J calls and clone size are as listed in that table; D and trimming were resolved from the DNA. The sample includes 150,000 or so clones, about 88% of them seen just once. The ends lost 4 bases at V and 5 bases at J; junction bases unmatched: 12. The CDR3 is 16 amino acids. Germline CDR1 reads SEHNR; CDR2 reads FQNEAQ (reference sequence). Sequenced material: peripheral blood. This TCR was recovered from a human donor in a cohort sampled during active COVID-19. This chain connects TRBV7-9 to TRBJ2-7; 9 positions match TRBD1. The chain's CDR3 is CASSYLPGQGIHEQYF. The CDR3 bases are TGTGCCAGCAGCTACCTTCCGGGACAGGGCATCCACGAGCAGTACTTC.